This entry is about one T cell receptor beta chain. Its cognate antigen is unknown. Libraries were prepared by immunoSEQ multiplex PCR; TCRdb keeps only in-frame clonotypes and omits some of them. This sample has approximately 37,000 clones; about three quarters occur once, and the top ten carry 5% to 6.5%. As to time point: week 23, last vaccination. The vaccine gave 300 ug of a 20-mer mutant IDH1 peptide subcutaneously per dose. These data come from a study of a mutant IDH1 vaccine in newly diagnosed glioma. The CDR3 is made up of 13 amino acids. With 1 base removed from V and 3 bases from J, the gap between germline ends came to 7 bases. Germline V lookup: CDR1 KGHSH, CDR2 LQKENI.

The receptor comes from a man between 45 and 60 years old with glioma. This sequence joins TRBV18 and TRBJ2-7; no firm D call. Specimen: PBMCs, collected from a glioma patient whose treatment included an IDH1 peptide vaccine. CDR3 nucleotide sequence: TGTGCCAGCTCACCACTCCAGTACTACGAGCAGTACTTC. Its protein is CASSPLQYYEQYF.